This entry features one T cell receptor beta chain sequence. The record originates from a study of response to subunit inactivated influenza vaccine. In TCRdb, the RT-PCR reads were re-called with MiXCR into one record per CDR3 protein. The sample shows fewer than 800,000 distinct CDR3 sequences, around 16% of them seen only once. The length of the CDR3 is 14 residues. The trim removed 1 base at V and 8 bases at J, leaving 2 bases unmatched. CDR1 MNHEY and CDR2 SMNVEV come from the germline V gene (reference sequence). Sample: PBMCs from blood, taken 11 to 12 days after vaccination. This sequence was found in a man in his forties or fifties who received an inactivated influenza vaccine. The V gene is TRBV27, the J gene TRBJ1-6; 7 bases match TRBD1. As DNA, the CDR3 is TGTGCCAGCAGTTTATACAGGGGTTATTCACCCCTCCACTTT. The encoded protein is CASSLYRGYSPLHF.